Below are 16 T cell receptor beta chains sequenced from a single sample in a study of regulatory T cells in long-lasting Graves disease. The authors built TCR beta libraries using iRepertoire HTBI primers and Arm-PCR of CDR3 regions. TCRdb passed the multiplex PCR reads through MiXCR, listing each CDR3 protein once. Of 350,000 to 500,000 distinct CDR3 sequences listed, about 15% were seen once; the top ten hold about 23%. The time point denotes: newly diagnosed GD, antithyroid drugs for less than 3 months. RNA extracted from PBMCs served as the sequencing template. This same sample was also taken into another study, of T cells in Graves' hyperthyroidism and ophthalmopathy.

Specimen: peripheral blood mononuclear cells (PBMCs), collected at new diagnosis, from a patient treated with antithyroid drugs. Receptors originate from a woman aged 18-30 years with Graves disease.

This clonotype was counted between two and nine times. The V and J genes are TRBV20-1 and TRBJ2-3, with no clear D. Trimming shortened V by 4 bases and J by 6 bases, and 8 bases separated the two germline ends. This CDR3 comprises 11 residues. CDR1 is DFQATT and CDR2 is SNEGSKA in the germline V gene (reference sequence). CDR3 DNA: TGCAGTGCTAACCCTTTTGATACGCAGTATTTT. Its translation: CSANPFDTQYF.

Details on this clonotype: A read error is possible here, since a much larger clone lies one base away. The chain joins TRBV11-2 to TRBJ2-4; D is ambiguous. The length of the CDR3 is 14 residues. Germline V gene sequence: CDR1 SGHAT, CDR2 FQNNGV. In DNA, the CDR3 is TGTGCCAGCGGCTTAGAAGATCGGTTTTACATTCAGTACTTC. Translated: CASGLEDRFYIQYF.

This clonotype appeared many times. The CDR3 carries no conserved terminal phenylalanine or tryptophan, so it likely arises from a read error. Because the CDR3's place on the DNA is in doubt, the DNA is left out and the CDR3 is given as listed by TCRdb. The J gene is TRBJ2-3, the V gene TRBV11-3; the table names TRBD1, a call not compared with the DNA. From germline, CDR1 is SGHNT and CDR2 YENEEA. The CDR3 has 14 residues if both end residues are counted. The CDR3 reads CASSHTGGIETQYL.

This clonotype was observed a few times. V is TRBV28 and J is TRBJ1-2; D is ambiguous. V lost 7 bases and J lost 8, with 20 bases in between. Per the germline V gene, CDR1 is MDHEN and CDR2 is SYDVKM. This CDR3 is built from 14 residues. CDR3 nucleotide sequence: TGTGCCAGCACCGAAAACTTTGGGATAAGGGGCTACACCTTC. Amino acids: CASTENFGIRGYTF.

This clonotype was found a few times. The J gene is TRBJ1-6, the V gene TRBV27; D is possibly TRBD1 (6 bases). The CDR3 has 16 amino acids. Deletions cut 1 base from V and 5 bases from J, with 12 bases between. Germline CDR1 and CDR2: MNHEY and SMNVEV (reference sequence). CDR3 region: CASSLYAGANNSPLHF. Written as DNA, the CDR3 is TGTGCCAGCAGTTTATATGCAGGGGCAAATAATTCACCCCTCCACTTT.

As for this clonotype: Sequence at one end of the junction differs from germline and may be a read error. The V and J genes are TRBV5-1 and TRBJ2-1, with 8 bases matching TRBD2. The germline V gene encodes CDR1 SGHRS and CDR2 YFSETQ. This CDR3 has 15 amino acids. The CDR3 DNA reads TGCGCCAGCAGCTCCGGGGGGGGTTCCTACAGTGAGCAGTTCTTC. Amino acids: CASSSGGGSYSEQFF.

Here the CDR3 DNA reads TGTGCCAGCACCGCTGGGACTAGTCAGTTCTTC. Its protein is CASTAGTSQFF. This rearrangement joins TRBV25-1 to TRBJ2-1, with TRBD2 identical over 8 bases. CDR1 MGHDK and CDR2 SYGVNS come from the germline V gene. The CDR3 runs 11 residues. The V and J ends lost 7 bases and 13 bases, in that order; junction bases with no gene match: 6.

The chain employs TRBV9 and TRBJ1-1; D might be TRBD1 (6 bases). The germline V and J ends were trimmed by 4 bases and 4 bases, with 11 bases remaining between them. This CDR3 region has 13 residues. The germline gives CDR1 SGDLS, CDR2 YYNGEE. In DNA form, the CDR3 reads TGTGCCAGCAGCTCACAGGGAGTCACTGAAGCTTTCTTT. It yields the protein CASSSQGVTEAFF.

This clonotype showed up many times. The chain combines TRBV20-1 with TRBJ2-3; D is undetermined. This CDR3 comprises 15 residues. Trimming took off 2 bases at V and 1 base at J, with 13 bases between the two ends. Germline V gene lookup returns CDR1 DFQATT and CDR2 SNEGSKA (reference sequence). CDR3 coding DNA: TGCAGTGCTAGACCCTCTACCCCCCGCACAGATACGCAGTATTTT. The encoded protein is CSARPSTPRTDTQYF.

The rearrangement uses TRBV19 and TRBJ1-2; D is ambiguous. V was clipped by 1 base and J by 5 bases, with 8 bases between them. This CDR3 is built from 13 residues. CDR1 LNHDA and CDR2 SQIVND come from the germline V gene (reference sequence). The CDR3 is CASSIAQLYGYTF. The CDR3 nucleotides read TGTGCCAGTAGTATAGCACAGCTATATGGCTACACCTTC.

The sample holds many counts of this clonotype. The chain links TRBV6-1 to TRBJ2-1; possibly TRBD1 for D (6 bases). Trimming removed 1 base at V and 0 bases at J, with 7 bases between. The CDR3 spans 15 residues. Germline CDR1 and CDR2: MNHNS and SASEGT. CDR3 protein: CASSEDRASYNEQFF. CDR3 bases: TGTGCCAGCAGTGAAGACAGGGCCTCCTACAATGAGCAGTTCTTC.

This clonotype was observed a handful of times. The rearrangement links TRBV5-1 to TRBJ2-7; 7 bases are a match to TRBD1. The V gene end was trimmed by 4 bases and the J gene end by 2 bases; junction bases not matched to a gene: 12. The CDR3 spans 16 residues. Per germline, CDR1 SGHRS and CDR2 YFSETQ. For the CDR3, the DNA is TGCGCCAGCAGCCCTGGTACAGGGGATCTCCCCTACGAGCAGTACTTC. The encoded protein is CASSPGTGDLPYEQYF. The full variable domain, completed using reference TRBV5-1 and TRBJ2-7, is KAGVTQTPRYLIKTRGQQVTLSCSPISGHRSVSWYQQTPGQGLQFLFEYFSETQRNKGNFPGRFSGRQFSNSRSEMNVSTLELGDSALYLCASSPGTGDLPYEQYFGPGTRLTVT.

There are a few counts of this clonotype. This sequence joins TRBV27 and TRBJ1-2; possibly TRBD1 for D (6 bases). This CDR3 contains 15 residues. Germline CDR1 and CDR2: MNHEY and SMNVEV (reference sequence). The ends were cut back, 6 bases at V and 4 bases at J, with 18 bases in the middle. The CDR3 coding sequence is TGTGCCAGCAGGGGGGTCGGGGGCGCCCTCTATGGCTACACCTTC. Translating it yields CASRGVGGALYGYTF.

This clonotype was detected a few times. CDR3 coding DNA: TGCAGTGCCTCCGCCGGGACGACTAGCACAGATACGCAGTATTTT. As protein: CSASAGTTSTDTQYF. The chain carries TRBV20-1 and TRBJ2-3; D might be TRBD1 or TRBD2, each matching 5 bases. The length of the CDR3 is 15 residues. V was trimmed by 6 bases and J by 0 bases, leaving 16 bases between them. Looked up from germline, CDR1 is DFQATT and CDR2 is SNEGSKA (reference sequence).

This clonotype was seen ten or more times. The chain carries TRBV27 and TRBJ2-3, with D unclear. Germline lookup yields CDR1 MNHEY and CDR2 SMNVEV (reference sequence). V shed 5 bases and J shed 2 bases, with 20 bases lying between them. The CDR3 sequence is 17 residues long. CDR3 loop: CASSLTRWQTYTDTQYF. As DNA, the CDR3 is TGTGCCAGCAGTCTAACGAGGTGGCAGACCTACACAGATACGCAGTATTTT.

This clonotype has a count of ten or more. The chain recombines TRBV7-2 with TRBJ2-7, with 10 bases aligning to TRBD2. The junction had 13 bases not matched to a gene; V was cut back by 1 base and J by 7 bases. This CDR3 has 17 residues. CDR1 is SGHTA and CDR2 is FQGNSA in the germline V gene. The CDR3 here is CASSLEPSGSPRWEQYF. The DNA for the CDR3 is TGTGCCAGCAGCTTAGAGCCTAGCGGGAGCCCTCGTTGGGAGCAGTACTTC.